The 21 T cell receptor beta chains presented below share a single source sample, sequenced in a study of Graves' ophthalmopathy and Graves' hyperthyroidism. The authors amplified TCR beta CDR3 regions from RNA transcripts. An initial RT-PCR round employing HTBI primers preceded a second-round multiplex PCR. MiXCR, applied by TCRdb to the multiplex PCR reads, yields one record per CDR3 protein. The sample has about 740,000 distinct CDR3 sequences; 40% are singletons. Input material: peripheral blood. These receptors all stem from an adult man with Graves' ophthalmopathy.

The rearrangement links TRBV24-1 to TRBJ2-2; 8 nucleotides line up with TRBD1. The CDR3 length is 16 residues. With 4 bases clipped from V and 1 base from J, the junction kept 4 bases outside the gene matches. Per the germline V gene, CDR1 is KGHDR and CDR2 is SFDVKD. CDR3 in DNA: TGTGCCACCAGTGACCCAGGGACAGGGAACACCGGGGAGCTGTTTTTT. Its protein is CATSDPGTGNTGELFF.

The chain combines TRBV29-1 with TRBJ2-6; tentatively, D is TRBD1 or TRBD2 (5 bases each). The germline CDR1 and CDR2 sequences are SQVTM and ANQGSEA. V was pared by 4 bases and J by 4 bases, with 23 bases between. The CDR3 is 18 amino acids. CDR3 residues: CSVVLIKAGSTGANVLTF. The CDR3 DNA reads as TGCAGCGTTGTGCTGATCAAGGCAGGGAGCACCGGGGCCAACGTCCTGACTTTC.

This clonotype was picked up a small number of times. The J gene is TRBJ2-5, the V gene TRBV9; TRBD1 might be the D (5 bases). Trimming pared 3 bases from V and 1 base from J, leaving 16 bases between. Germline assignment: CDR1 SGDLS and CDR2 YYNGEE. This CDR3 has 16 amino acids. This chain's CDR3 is CASSATGAVVQETQYF. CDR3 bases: TGTGCCAGCAGCGCAACAGGAGCTGTGGTCCAAGAGACCCAGTACTTC. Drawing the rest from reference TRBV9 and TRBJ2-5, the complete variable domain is DSGVTQTPKHLITATGQRVTLRCSPRSGDLSVYWYQQSLDQGLQFLIQYYNGEERAKGNILERFSAQQFPDLHSELNLSSLELGDSALYFCASSATGAVVQETQYFGPGTRLLVL.

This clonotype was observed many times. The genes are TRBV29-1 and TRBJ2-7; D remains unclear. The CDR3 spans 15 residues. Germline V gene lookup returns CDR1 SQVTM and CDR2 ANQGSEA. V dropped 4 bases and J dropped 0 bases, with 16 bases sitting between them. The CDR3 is CSVGRMTRSSYEQYF. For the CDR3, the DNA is TGCAGCGTTGGGCGGATGACGAGGAGCTCCTACGAGCAGTACTTC.

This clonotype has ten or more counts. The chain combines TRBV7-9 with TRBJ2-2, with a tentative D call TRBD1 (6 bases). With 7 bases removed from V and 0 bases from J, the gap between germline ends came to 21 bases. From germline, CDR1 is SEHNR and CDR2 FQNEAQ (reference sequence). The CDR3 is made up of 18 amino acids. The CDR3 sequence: CASILQGPVPTNTGELFF. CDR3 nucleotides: TGTGCCAGCATTTTGCAGGGGCCTGTCCCTACGAACACCGGGGAGCTGTTTTTT.

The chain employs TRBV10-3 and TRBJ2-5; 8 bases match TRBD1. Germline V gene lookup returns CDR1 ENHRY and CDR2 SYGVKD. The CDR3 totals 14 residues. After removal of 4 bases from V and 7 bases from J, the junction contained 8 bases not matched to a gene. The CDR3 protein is CAISALTGDGTQYF. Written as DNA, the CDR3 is TGTGCCATCAGTGCACTGACAGGGGACGGGACCCAGTACTTC.

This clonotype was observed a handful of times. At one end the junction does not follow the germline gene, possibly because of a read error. CDR3: CASSFGLDSGYGYTF. The CDR3 bases are TGTGCCAGCAGTTTCGGCCTGGACAGCGGCTATGGCTACACCTTC. V gene TRBV10-3 combines with J gene TRBJ1-2; D is possibly TRBD1 (6 bases). CDR1 is ENHRY and CDR2 is SYGVKD in the germline V gene. The CDR3 extends over 15 amino acids.

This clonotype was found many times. The CDR3 region is CSASPAVNTEAFF. For the CDR3, the DNA is TGCAGTGCTAGTCCCGCCGTGAACACTGAAGCTTTCTTT. This sequence joins TRBV20-1 and TRBJ1-1; no clear D. This CDR3 contains 13 residues. Germline V gene sequence: CDR1 DFQATT, CDR2 SNEGSKA (reference sequence). V lost 3 bases and J 0 bases, leaving 8 bases between the germline ends.

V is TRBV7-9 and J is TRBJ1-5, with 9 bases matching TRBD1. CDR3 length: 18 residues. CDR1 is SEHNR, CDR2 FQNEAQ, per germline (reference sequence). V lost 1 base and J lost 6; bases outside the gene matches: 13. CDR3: CASSLVLGGTGFSQPQHF. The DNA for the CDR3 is TGTGCCAGCAGCTTAGTTTTGGGGGGGACAGGGTTTTCTCAGCCCCAGCATTTT.

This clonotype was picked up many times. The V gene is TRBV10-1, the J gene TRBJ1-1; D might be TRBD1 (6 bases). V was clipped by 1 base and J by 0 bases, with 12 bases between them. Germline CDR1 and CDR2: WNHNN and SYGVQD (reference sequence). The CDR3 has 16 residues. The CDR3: CASSEYQGFMNTEAFF. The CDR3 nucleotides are TGCGCCAGCAGTGAGTATCAGGGGTTCATGAACACTGAAGCTTTCTTT.

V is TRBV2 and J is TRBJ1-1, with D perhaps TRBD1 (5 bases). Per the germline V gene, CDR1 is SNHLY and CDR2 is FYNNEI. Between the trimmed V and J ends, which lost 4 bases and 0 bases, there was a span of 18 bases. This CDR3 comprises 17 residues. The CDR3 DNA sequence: TGTGCCAGCAGTGCTAGAGAGAGGGGACCCTTGAACACTGAAGCTTTCTTT. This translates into CASSARERGPLNTEAFF.

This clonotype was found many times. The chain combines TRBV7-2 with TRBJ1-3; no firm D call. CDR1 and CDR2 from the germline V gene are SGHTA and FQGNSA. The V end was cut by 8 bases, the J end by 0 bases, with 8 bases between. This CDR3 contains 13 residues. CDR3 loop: CASGQPSGNTIYF. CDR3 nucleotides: TGTGCCAGCGGGCAACCCTCTGGAAACACCATATATTTT.

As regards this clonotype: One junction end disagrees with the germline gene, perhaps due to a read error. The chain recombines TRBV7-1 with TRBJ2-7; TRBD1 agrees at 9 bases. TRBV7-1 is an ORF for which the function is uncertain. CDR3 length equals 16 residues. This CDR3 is CASSSAPGQGFYEQYF. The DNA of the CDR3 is TGCGCCAGCAGCTCAGCACCGGGACAGGGTTTCTACGAGCAGTACTTC.

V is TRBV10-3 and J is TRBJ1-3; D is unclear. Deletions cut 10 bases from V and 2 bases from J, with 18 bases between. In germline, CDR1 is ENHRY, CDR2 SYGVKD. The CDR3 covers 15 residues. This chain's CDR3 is CASQPRGSTGNTIYF. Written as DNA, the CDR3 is TGTGCCAGCCAACCACGCGGATCCACTGGAAACACCATATATTTT.

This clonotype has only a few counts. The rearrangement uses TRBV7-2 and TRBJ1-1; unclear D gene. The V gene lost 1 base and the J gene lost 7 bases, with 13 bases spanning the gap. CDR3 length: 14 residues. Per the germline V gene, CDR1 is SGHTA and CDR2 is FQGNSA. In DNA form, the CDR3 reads TGTGCCAGCAGCTTAGGCTTTAACGCCTTTGAAGCTTTCTTT. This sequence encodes CASSLGFNAFEAFF.

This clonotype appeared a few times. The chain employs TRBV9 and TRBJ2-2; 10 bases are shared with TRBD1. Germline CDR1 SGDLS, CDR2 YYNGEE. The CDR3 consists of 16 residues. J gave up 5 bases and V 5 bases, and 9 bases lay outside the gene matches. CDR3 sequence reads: CASSYRQGARTGELFF. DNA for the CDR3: TGTGCCAGCAGTTACCGACAGGGGGCGCGGACCGGGGAGCTGTTTTTT.

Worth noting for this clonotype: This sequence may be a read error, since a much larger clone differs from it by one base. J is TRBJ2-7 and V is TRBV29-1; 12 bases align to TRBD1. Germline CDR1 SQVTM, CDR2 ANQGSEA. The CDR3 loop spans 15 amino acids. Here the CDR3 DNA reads TGCAGCGTAAGAGAAGGGACAGGGGGCGCTTACGAGCAGCACTTC. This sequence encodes CSVREGTGGAYEQHF.

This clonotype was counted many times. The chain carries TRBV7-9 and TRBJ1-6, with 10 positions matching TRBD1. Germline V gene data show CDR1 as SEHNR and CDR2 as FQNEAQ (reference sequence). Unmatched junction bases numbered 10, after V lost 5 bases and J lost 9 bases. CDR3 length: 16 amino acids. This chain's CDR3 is CASSITGTGVGSPLHF. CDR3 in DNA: TGTGCCAGCAGCATTACCGGGACAGGGGTCGGTTCACCCCTCCACTTT.

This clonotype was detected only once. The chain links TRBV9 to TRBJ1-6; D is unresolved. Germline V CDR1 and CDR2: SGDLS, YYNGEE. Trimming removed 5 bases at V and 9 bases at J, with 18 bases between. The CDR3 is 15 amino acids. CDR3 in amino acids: CASRPLRSGISPLHF. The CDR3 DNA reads TGTGCCAGCAGACCCTTGAGGTCCGGGATTTCACCCCTCCACTTT.

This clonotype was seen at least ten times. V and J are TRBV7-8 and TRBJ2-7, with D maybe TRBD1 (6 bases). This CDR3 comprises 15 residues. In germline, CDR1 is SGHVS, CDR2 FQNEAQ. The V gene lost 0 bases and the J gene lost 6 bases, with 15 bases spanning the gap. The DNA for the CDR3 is TGTGCCAGCAGCTTAGCGACAGGCCGGACCAGCGAGCAGTACTTC. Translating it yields CASSLATGRTSEQYF.

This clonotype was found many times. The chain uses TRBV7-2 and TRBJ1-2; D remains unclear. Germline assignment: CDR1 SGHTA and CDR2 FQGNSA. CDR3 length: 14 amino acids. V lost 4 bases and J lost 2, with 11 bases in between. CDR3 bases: TGTGCCAGCAGCTCGTCTTCCAAAAACTATGGCTACACCTTC. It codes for CASSSSSKNYGYTF. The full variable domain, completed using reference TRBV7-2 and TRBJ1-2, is GAGVSQSPSNKVTEKGKDVELRCDPISGHTALYWYRQSLGQGLEFLIYFQGNSAPDKSGLPSDRFSAERTGGSVSTLTIQRTQQEDSAVYLCASSSSSKNYGYTFGSGTRLTVV.